This passage covers 18 T cell receptor beta chains from one sample sequenced in a study of T cells in Graves' hyperthyroidism and ophthalmopathy. Amplified TCR beta CDR3 regions derived from RNA transcripts. The study used the HTBI primer set for a first-round RT-PCR of the TCR CDR3. One entry per CDR3 protein, called by TCRdb with MiXCR from the multiplex PCR reads. The data contain about 200,000 distinct CDR3 sequences, over 15% of them singletons. Specimen: blood. Every receptor here comes from a man aged 45 to 65 with Graves' hyperthyroidism.

As to this clonotype: A much larger clone differs by one base, so this may be a read error. This rearrangement joins TRBV6-1 to TRBJ2-2; D possibly uses TRBD1 or TRBD2 (6 bases each). The CDR3 covers 15 residues. Germline lookup yields CDR1 MNHNS and CDR2 SASEGT. The ends were cut back, 7 bases at V and 0 bases at J, with 12 bases in the middle. The chain's CDR3 is CASKGGWANTGELFF. The CDR3 DNA reads as TGTGCCAGCAAAGGGGGGTGGGCGAACACCGGGGAGCTGTTTTTT.

This clonotype was recorded many times. In DNA, the CDR3 is TGTGCCAGCAGTGTACACAGGGAGGAGGCTGAAGCTTTCTTT. Translating it yields CASSVHREEAEAFF. This chain uses TRBV2 with TRBJ1-1; D might be TRBD1 (6 bases). The V end was cut by 4 bases, the J end by 6 bases, with 15 bases between. CDR3 length: 14 residues. Germline CDR1 reads SNHLY; CDR2 reads FYNNEI.

This chain joins TRBV7-9 and TRBJ1-2; 8 nucleotides line up with TRBD1. The germline CDR1 and CDR2 sequences are SEHNR and FQNEAQ (reference sequence). After removal of 1 base from V and 5 bases from J, the junction contained 3 bases not matched to a gene. This CDR3 comprises 14 residues. CDR3 in amino acids: CASSLEDREYGYTF. As DNA, the CDR3 is TGTGCCAGCAGCTTAGAGGACAGGGAGTATGGCTACACCTTC.

This chain links TRBV15 with TRBJ1-5; TRBD1 might be the D (5 bases). The CDR3 is made up of 15 amino acids. V was cut by 0 bases and J by 11 bases, with 17 bases left in between. The germline gives CDR1 LNHNV, CDR2 YYDKDF (reference sequence). CDR3 sequence: CATSRDSAGLGAQHF. As DNA, the CDR3 is TGTGCCACCAGCAGAGATTCCGCAGGGTTAGGAGCCCAGCATTTT.

This clonotype was picked up many times. The chain is built from TRBV12-3 or TRBV12-4 and TRBJ2-7, with 15 positions matching TRBD2. V lost 5 bases and J lost 2; bases outside the gene matches: 4. The CDR3 is 16 residues long. CDR3 sequence reads: CASSPGTSGRPYEQYF. DNA of the CDR3: TGTGCCAGCAGTCCGGGGACTAGCGGGAGGCCCTACGAGCAGTACTTC.

The CDR3 nucleotides read TGTGCCAGCAACCTGGGGACAGGAGAAACCTCCTATGGCTACACCTTC. Protein product: CASNLGTGETSYGYTF. The chain is built from TRBV5-8 and TRBJ1-2; 8 bases line up with TRBD1. V gave up 6 bases and J gave up 4 bases; unmatched junction bases: 14. Germline-derived CDR1 and CDR2 are SGHTS and YDEGEE. The CDR3 sequence is 16 residues long. Using reference TRBV5-8 and TRBJ1-2 for the parts outside the CDR3, the full variable domain is EAGVTQSPTHLIKTRGQQATLRCSPISGHTSVYWYQQALGLGLQFLLWYDEGEERNRGNFPPRFSGRQFPNYSSELNVNALELEDSALYLCASNLGTGETSYGYTFGSGTRLTVV.

V gene TRBV27 combines with J gene TRBJ1-3, with D unresolved. The V gene's germline CDR1 is MNHEY and CDR2 SMNVEV (reference sequence). The CDR3 loop spans 14 amino acids. V lost 7 bases, J lost 8 bases, and 18 bases lay in between. The CDR3, as DNA: TGTGCCAGCATCCTCCGTCCCGTGTCCTACACCATATATTTT. It translates to CASILRPVSYTIYF.

This clonotype was counted ten times or more. The chain has TRBV20-1 and TRBJ2-2; D not resolved. V was pared by 1 base and J by 7 bases, with 13 bases between. The CDR3 contains 14 residues. In germline, CDR1 is DFQATT, CDR2 SNEGSKA (reference sequence). CDR3 sequence reads: CSARGAALFGELFF. CDR3 DNA sequence: TGCAGTGCTAGAGGGGCAGCCCTATTCGGGGAGCTGTTTTTT.

In this sample, this clonotype turned up many times. The chain has TRBV30 and TRBJ1-2; D is perhaps TRBD1 (5 bases). Trimming pared 7 bases from V and 1 base from J, leaving 10 bases between. Germline lookup yields CDR1 GTSNPN and CDR2 SVGIG (reference sequence). The CDR3 covers 12 residues. CDR3 region: CASRQLNYGYTF. In DNA form, the CDR3 reads TGTGCCTCAAGACAGCTTAACTATGGCTACACCTTC.

This clonotype was observed many times. The genes are TRBV11-3 and TRBJ2-3, with 13 bases identical to TRBD2. Germline V CDR1 and CDR2: SGHNT, YENEEA. The CDR3 loop spans 18 amino acids. Trimming at V came to 1 base and at J to 4 bases, leaving 8 bases not matched to a gene. The CDR3: CASSLAHWTSGSADTQYF. The CDR3 region has the DNA TGTGCCAGCAGCTTAGCCCACTGGACTAGCGGGAGTGCAGATACGCAGTATTTT.

Ten or more counts support this clonotype. The V call is TRBV7-2, the J call TRBJ2-7; tentatively, D is TRBD1 or TRBD2 (5 bases each). Germline lookup yields CDR1 SGHTA and CDR2 FQGNSA. Trimming pared 4 bases from V and 1 base from J, leaving 14 bases between. The CDR3 has 15 amino acids. CDR3: CASSSDRDGSYEQYF. In nucleotides, the CDR3 is TGTGCCAGCAGCTCCGACCGGGACGGGTCCTACGAGCAGTACTTC.

The rearrangement joins TRBV29-1 to TRBJ1-1; 7 bases are shared with TRBD1. The CDR3 length is 13 residues. Germline V CDR1 and CDR2: SQVTM, ANQGSEA. J lost 11 bases, V lost 0 bases, and 9 bases had no gene match. The CDR3 DNA reads TGCAGCGTTGAAGATCAAAAGGGGGCGCGGGCTTTCTTT. The encoded protein is CSVEDQKGARAFF.

This clonotype was detected only a few times. The chain uses TRBV6-2 or TRBV6-3 and TRBJ1-5, with unresolved D. Germline CDR1 and CDR2: MNHEY and SVGEGT. Trimming removed 0 bases at V and 6 bases at J, with 12 bases between. The CDR3 covers 15 residues. CDR3 nucleotide sequence: TGTGCCAGCAGTTACTCGGCGGGGTCTGGTCAGCCCCAGCATTTT. Translation gives CASSYSAGSGQPQHF.

The V gene is TRBV10-2, the J gene TRBJ2-7; the match to TRBD2 covers 7 bases. The V gene end was trimmed by 2 bases and the J gene end by 2 bases; junction bases not matched to a gene: 6. The length of the CDR3 is 15 residues. The germline V gene has CDR1 WSHSY and CDR2 SAAADI. The CDR3 sequence is CASSESGGSPYEQYF. As DNA, the CDR3 is TGCGCCAGCAGTGAGAGTGGCGGGAGCCCCTACGAGCAGTACTTC.

The rearrangement links TRBV7-2 to TRBJ2-3; 11 nucleotides match TRBD2. V lost 5 bases to trimming and J lost 4 bases; unmatched junction nucleotides: 8. From germline, CDR1 is SGHTA and CDR2 FQGNSA. The CDR3 length is 16 residues. The CDR3 is CASSPPSGRFPDTQYF. Written as DNA, the CDR3 is TGTGCCAGCAGCCCACCTAGCGGGAGGTTCCCAGATACGCAGTATTTT.

The V call is TRBV15, the J call TRBJ2-2, with TRBD2 as a possible D gene (5 bases). Germline CDR1 LNHNV, CDR2 YYDKDF (reference sequence). Trimming left V 0 bases short and J 5 bases short, with 10 bases between. The CDR3 sequence is 15 residues long. The CDR3 DNA sequence: TGTGCCACCAGCAGAGAGGGAGTCGGGACCGGGGAGCTGTTTTTT. Its protein product is CATSREGVGTGELFF.

Only a few counts were recorded for this clonotype. The gene calls are TRBV20-1 and TRBJ2-5, with 7 positions matching TRBD1. V was clipped by 1 base and J by 5 bases; unmatched bases: 10. The CDR3 consists of 15 residues. The germline gives CDR1 DFQATT, CDR2 SNEGSKA (reference sequence). This CDR3 reads CSARVWDSKAETQYF. In DNA form, the CDR3 reads TGCAGTGCTAGAGTGTGGGACAGCAAGGCGGAGACCCAGTACTTC.

This clonotype was recorded many times. V usage is TRBV27 and J usage is TRBJ2-1; the match to TRBD1 covers 9 bases. The V segment lost 5 bases and the J segment 4 bases; nucleotides outside the gene matches: 6. The CDR3 sequence is 15 residues long. CDR1 MNHEY and CDR2 SMNVEV come from the germline V gene (reference sequence). CDR3 in DNA: TGTGCCAGCAGTGTCGACAGGGGGGAATACAATGAGCAGTTCTTC. Residues: CASSVDRGEYNEQFF.